These T cell receptor beta chains were read from a single sample in a study of molecular identifiers for immune sequencing clone quantification. TCRdb redid the calling of the PCR reads with MiXCR, one entry per CDR3 protein. The table has about 9,800 distinct CDR3 sequences, 19% seen once. The sample consisted of naive CD8+ T cells from blood, with Jurkat cell RNA spiked in. The origin of the receptors is a human donor in good health. Some libraries in this study had Jurkat cell RNA spiked in. The CDR3 runs from the conserved cysteine through the conserved F or W.

TRBV5-3	TRBJ2-3	CASQAGPGPGEDTQSF
TRBV4-3	TRBJ2-7	CASSQVGTSSEQYF
TRBV29-1	TRBJ1-1	CSAGQGDFTEAFF
TRBV6-6	TRBJ2-7	CASSYGYEQHF
TRBV5-5	TRBJ1-1	CASNVQTWGLENTEAFF
TRBV4-2	TRBJ1-5	CASSQDRGQPQHF
TRBV20-1	TRBJ2-3	CSKREGAPTMSPSTDTQYF
TRBV10-3	TRBJ2-3	CAINVGFNTDTQYF
TRBV7-9	TRBJ2-7	CASSPQGTYYEQYF
TRBV6-5	TRBJ2-7	CASSWGYGGEQYF
TRBV20-1	TRBJ2-2	CSASQRGSLRNTGELFF
TRBV7-9	TRBJ2-2	CASNPGGTGELFF
TRBV12-3/TRBV12-4	TRBJ2-6	CASRQGVLSGANVLTF
TRBV7-6	TRBJ2-6	CASSLKLAGDSSGANVLTF
TRBV6-2/TRBV6-3	TRBJ1-1	CASSYLEGAVTEAFF
TRBV4-2	TRBJ1-1	CASRPGPDLSEAFF
TRBV19	TRBJ2-3	CASSPYSGLPADTQYF
TRBV5-1	TRBJ1-1	CASSLSRFGGAEAFF
TRBV12-3/TRBV12-4	TRBJ1-2	CASSDNPAADYGYTF
TRBV28	TRBJ2-7	CASSPRQAPSYEQYF
TRBV2	TRBJ2-3	CASSDRRAAPTDTQYF
TRBV27	TRBJ2-1	CASSLRGRSEQFF
TRBV7-9	TRBJ2-5	CASSELEGGMKETQYF
TRBV4-2	TRBJ2-7	CASSQDRPGDGYEQYF
TRBV27	TRBJ2-3	CASRDRRTTDTQYF
TRBV13	TRBJ1-1	CASSQGQFLNTEAFF
TRBV11-2	TRBJ2-3	CASSPISEIGTDTQYF
TRBV5-3	TRBJ1-4	CASSQPGTGDEKLFF
TRBV14	TRBJ2-5	CASSQVDLAPPYQETQYF
TRBV7-9	TRBJ1-1	CASSLAASNTEAFF
TRBV7-2	TRBJ2-7	CASSPSVPGEQYF
TRBV13	TRBJ2-3	CASSLGGGGPSDTQYF
TRBV19	TRBJ2-7	CASSFPGQFYEQYF
TRBV4-1	TRBJ2-3	CASSQDLAGGPNTQYF
TRBV2	TRBJ1-1	CASSERRNTEAFF
TRBV5-1	TRBJ2-2	CASSSATGGYGTGELFF
TRBV4-3	TRBJ2-1	CASSQDWRGAGNEQFF
TRBV30	TRBJ2-3	CACGQGNSDTQYF
TRBV4-3	TRBJ1-4	CASSQDSRGYRYEDEKLFF
TRBV7-9	TRBJ2-3	CASSPLGSGDTQYF
TRBV12-5	TRBJ2-5	CASGSKGAGAIQETQYF
TRBV6-2/TRBV6-3	TRBJ1-5	CASSTGYSNQPQHF
TRBV6-6	TRBJ2-7	CASSYSASAYEQYF
TRBV4-3	TRBJ2-3	CASSQDLTSGIPTSTDTQYF
TRBV5-1	TRBJ2-7	CASSVTSGTTYEQHF
TRBV6-2/TRBV6-3	TRBJ2-7	CASTLWDRQGLDEQYF
TRBV19	TRBJ1-1	CASSIGGTNTEAFF
TRBV6-5	TRBJ2-7	CASSYGQGGEQYF
TRBV7-9	TRBJ2-3	CASSSSTSTDTQYF
TRBV7-9	TRBJ2-7	CASSGTPAPYEQYF
TRBV7-9	TRBJ2-2	CASSFGYTGELFF
TRBV12-3/TRBV12-4	TRBJ2-2	CASSLTSAAGELFF
TRBV6-5	TRBJ1-2	CASSYFQGGRDYGYTF
TRBV6-2/TRBV6-3	TRBJ2-2	CASSNTGVWNTGELFF
TRBV7-2	TRBJ2-7	CASSPLGGEQYF